This is a list of T cell receptor beta chains from one sample in a study of blood T cell repertoires in COVID-19. Clones were sequenced by immunoSEQ multiplex PCR, and TCRdb holds only the in-frame ones, with some missing. The sample yields 450,000 or so clones, nearly 90% seen once. The sequencing input was peripheral blood. The origin of the receptors is a man aged 18 to 35 with COVID-19, enrolled during active disease. CDR3s include the opening cysteine and the closing phenylalanine or tryptophan. Each record gives: D gene, J gene, V gene, clone size, CDR3 protein, CDR3 DNA. A D gene is named only where the DNA matches it firmly. Size is stated for part of the rows, as once, few or many counts, or as a class when the clone is expanded.

>TRBD2|TRBJ2-7|TRBV11-2|-
CASSTSGRLNEQYF
TGTGCCAGCAGCACTAGCGGGCGGTTGAACGAGCAGTACTTC
>-|TRBJ1-2|TRBV7-8|-
CASSRDSGDHLNYGYTF
TGTGCCAGCAGCCGAGACTCAGGGGACCACCTTAACTATGGCTACACCTTC
>TRBD1|TRBJ2-4|TRBV5-1|-
CASSPSRQGIDIQYF
TGCGCCAGCAGCCCATCTAGACAGGGTATTGACATTCAGTACTTC
>-|TRBJ2-1|TRBV5-1|-
CASSFTSGTQGNEQFF
TGCGCCAGCAGTTTCACTAGCGGCACACAGGGGAATGAGCAGTTCTTC
>-|TRBJ1-5|TRBV6-6|few
CASSVHPGQPQHF
TGTGCCAGCAGTGTCCACCCGGGGCAGCCCCAGCATTTT
>-|TRBJ2-7|TRBV7-9|-
CASSPRPHEQYF
TGTGCCAGCAGCCCGCGGCCCCACGAGCAGTACTTC
>-|TRBJ1-5|TRBV6-4|-
CASTRGWDNQPQHF
TGTGCCAGCACCAGGGGATGGGACAATCAGCCCCAGCATTTT
>TRBD1|TRBJ2-5|TRBV2|once
CASSEAQGGPETQYF
TGTGCCAGCAGTGAAGCACAGGGGGGCCCTGAGACCCAGTACTTC
>-|TRBJ2-1|TRBV10-2|-
CASSVGRYNEQFF
TGCGCCAGCAGTGTGGGCAGATACAATGAGCAGTTCTTC
>-|TRBJ1-5|TRBV10-3|-
CAISEQGAGPQHF
TGTGCCATCAGTGAACAGGGAGCGGGACCCCAGCATTTT
>-|TRBJ2-5|TRBV20-1|-
CSAIKGETQYF
TGCAGTGCTATTAAGGGGGAGACCCAGTACTTC
>-|TRBJ2-6|TRBV5-1|-
CASSLAGSSGANVLTF
TGCGCCAGCAGCTTGGCCGGGTCATCTGGGGCCAACGTCCTGACTTTC
>-|TRBJ1-6|TRBV30|-
CAWNNRVGALHF
TGTGCCTGGAACAACAGGGTTGGGGCCCTCCACTTT
>-|TRBJ1-2|TRBV2|-
CASSDEAEGYTF
TGTGCCAGCAGTGACGAGGCTGAGGGCTACACCTTC
>-|TRBJ2-1|TRBV9|-
CASSVVSRLIEGEQFF
TGTGCCAGCAGCGTAGTGTCGCGCCTGATCGAGGGTGAGCAGTTCTTC
>-|TRBJ2-1|TRBV19|-
CASSIASPRGEQFF
TGTGCCAGTAGTATAGCTAGCCCAAGAGGTGAGCAGTTCTTC
>-|TRBJ2-5|TRBV27|once
CASSTSGHPKETQYF
TGTGCCAGCAGTACCTCGGGACACCCTAAAGAGACCCAGTACTTC
>TRBD1|TRBJ1-1|TRBV6-1|-
CASSESRQGLTEAFF
TGTGCCAGCAGTGAATCCCGACAGGGGCTCACTGAAGCTTTCTTT
>TRBD2|TRBJ2-3|TRBV15|-
CATSRTSQSLGEGRTDTQYF
TGTGCCACCAGCAGGACGTCGCAATCCTTGGGGGAGGGTCGTACAGATACGCAGTATTTT
>TRBD1|TRBJ2-1|TRBV19|-
CASTLHGQADNEQFF
TGTGCCAGTACCCTTCATGGACAGGCCGACAATGAGCAGTTCTTC
>TRBD1|TRBJ2-7|TRBV4-1|-
CASSQRDRGLYEQYF
TGCGCCAGCAGCCAACGGGACAGGGGCCTCTACGAGCAGTACTTC
>-|TRBJ1-1|TRBV7-9|-
CASSLVASYTEAFF
TGTGCCAGCAGCTTGGTCGCGTCTTACACTGAAGCTTTCTTT
>-|TRBJ2-1|TRBV15|-
CATSRDHRGSSYNEQFF
TGTGCCACCAGCAGAGATCATCGGGGGAGCTCCTACAATGAGCAGTTCTTC
>-|TRBJ2-2|TRBV19|few
CASTLRGRGNTGELFF
TGTGCCAGTACCCTAAGGGGGAGAGGGAACACCGGGGAGCTGTTTTTT
>TRBD1|TRBJ2-7|TRBV4-1|-
CASSQTQGDEQYF
TGCGCCAGCAGCCAAACGCAGGGGGACGAGCAGTACTTC
>-|TRBJ1-4|TRBV2|-
CASRGGVNEKLFF
TGTGCCAGCAGGGGTGGAGTAAATGAAAAACTGTTTTTT
>-|TRBJ2-7|TRBV4-2|-
CASSQDSGGSYEQYF
TGTGCCAGCAGCCAAGATAGTGGAGGCTCCTACGAGCAGTACTTC
>TRBD2|TRBJ2-3|TRBV11-2|-
CASSRGLAGINDTQYF
TGTGCCAGCAGCCGGGGACTAGCGGGTATTAACGATACGCAGTATTTT
>-|TRBJ2-2|TRBV7-9|-
CASRRDSNGELFF
TGTGCCAGCAGACGTGACAGTAACGGGGAGCTGTTTTTT
>-|TRBJ1-5|TRBV25-1|-
CASSTGSSNQPQHF
TGTGCCAGCAGTACAGGGTCGAGCAATCAGCCCCAGCATTTT
>-|TRBJ1-2|TRBV28|-
CASSPLSPYGYTF
TGTGCCAGCAGCCCCTTGAGTCCCTATGGCTACACCTTC
>-|TRBJ2-3|TRBV5-4|-
CASSLKYLTSTDTQYF
TGTGCCAGCAGCTTGAAGTACTTAACTAGCACAGATACGCAGTATTTT
>-|TRBJ2-7|TRBV18|-
CASSPSPYEQYF
TGTGCCAGCTCACCGAGCCCCTACGAGCAGTACTTC
>-|TRBJ1-2|TRBV27|-
CAAKNRTDTF
TGTGCCGCAAAAAACAGGACCGACACCTTC
>-|TRBJ2-3|TRBV9|-
CASSVSEAADTQYF
TGTGCCAGCAGCGTAAGTGAGGCGGCAGATACGCAGTATTTT
>-|TRBJ2-5|TRBV3-1/TRBV3-2|-
CASSQVPGAQETQYF
TGTGCCAGCAGCCAAGTGCCCGGAGCCCAAGAGACCCAGTACTTC
>-|TRBJ1-1|TRBV3-1/TRBV3-2|-
CASSPEYRVGEAFF
TGTGCCAGCAGCCCGGAATACAGGGTAGGTGAAGCTTTCTTT
>-|TRBJ1-1|TRBV6-4|-
CASNHREDGNTEAFF
TGTGCCAGCAATCATCGGGAGGACGGGAACACTGAAGCTTTCTTT
>-|TRBJ1-4|TRBV5-8|-
CASSPGGAEKLFF
TGTGCCAGCAGCCCGGGAGGCGCTGAAAAACTGTTTTTT
>TRBD2|TRBJ2-7|TRBV19|-
CASSPWGPAGGLYEQYF
TGTGCCAGTAGCCCATGGGGACCAGCGGGGGGGCTCTACGAGCAGTACTTC
>-|TRBJ2-7|TRBV3-1/TRBV3-2|-
CASSPAGLYEQYF
TGTGCCAGCAGCCCCGCAGGGCTCTACGAGCAGTACTTC